What follows describes a single T cell receptor beta chain. Its antigen is unidentified. These data originate in a study of T cell responses to AZD1222 COVID-19 vaccine. The overall study: Samples with a second dose at about 4 or about 12 weeks were pooled together.

There are 16 residues in the CDR3. Germline assignment: CDR1 LNHNV and CDR2 YYDKDF (reference sequence). The V segment lost 1 base and the J segment 3 bases; nucleotides outside the gene matches: 8. Some clones are missing from TCRdb's copy, which holds only in-frame ones; the method was immunoSEQ multiplex PCR. The sample lists tens of thousands of clones, about 90% seen once, with roughly 5% in the top ten. Study observations and caveats: No repertoire was sampled before or during the peak T cell response, only after it. With dominance at 160-218 and 743-854, vaccine-associated CD4 TCRs spanned spike. Donors were largely white British and mainly female; clonal diversity was possibly underestimated.

This clonotype was sampled from an adult in good health. The chain combines TRBV15 with TRBJ2-7; 8 bases map to TRBD2. The sample here was peripheral blood, taken on day 0 of AZD1222 vaccination. For the CDR3, the DNA is TGTGCCACCAGCAGAGGGGGCGGGGGGCCAGTCTACGAGCAGTACTTC. This translates into CATSRGGGGPVYEQYF.